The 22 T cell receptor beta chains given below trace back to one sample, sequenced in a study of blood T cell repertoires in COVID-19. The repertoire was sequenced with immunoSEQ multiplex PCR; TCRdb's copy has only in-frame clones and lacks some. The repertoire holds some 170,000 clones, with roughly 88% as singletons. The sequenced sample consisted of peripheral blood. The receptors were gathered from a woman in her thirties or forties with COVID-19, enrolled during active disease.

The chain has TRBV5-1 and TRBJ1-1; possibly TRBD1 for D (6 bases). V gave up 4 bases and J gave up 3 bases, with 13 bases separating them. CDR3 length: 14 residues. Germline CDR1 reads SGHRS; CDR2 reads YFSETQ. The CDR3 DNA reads TGCGCCAGCAGCCCAAGGGCAGGGGACACTGAAGCTTTCTTT. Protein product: CASSPRAGDTEAFF. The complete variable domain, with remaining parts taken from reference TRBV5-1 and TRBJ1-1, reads KAGVTQTPRYLIKTRGQQVTLSCSPISGHRSVSWYQQTPGQGLQFLFEYFSETQRNKGNFPGRFSGRQFSNSRSEMNVSTLELGDSALYLCASSPRAGDTEAFFGQGTRLTVV.

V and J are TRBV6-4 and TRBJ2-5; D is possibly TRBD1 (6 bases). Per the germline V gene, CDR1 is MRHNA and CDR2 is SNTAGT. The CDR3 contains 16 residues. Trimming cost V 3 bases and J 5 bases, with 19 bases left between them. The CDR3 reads CASSEGTNREGETQYF. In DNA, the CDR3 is TGTGCCAGCAGTGAAGGGACGAACAGGGAAGGCGAGACCCAGTACTTC.

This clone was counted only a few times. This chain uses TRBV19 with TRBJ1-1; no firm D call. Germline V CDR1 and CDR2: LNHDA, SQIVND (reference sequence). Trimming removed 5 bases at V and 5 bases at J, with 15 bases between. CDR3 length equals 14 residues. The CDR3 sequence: CASSAKRVNTEAFF. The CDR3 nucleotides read TGTGCCAGTAGTGCGAAGAGGGTTAATACTGAAGCTTTCTTT.

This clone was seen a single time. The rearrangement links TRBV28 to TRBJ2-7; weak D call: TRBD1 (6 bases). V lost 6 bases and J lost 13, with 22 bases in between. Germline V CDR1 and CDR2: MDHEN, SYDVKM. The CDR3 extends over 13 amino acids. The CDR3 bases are TGTGCCAGCAGACAACCCCCGCGTCAGGGGTACTACTTC. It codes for CASRQPPRQGYYF.

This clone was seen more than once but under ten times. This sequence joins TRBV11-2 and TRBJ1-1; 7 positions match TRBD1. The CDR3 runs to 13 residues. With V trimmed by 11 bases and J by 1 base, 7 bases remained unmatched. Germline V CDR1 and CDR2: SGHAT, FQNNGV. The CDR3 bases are TGTGCCGTACTAGGGGGCTGGAACACTGAAGCTTTCTTT. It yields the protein CAVLGGWNTEAFF.

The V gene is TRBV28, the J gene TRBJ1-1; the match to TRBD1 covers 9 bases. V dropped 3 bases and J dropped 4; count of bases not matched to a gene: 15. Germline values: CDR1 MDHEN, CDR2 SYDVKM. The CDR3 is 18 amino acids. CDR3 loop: CASSLPLRDRVGGTEAFF. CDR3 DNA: TGTGCCAGCAGTTTGCCTTTACGGGACAGGGTAGGTGGCACTGAAGCTTTCTTT.

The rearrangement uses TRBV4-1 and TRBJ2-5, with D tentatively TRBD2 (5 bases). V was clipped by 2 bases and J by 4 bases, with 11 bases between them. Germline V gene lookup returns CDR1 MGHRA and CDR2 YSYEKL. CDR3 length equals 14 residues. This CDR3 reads CASSQPSGGETQYF. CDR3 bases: TGCGCCAGCAGCCAACCGTCCGGAGGAGAGACCCAGTACTTC.

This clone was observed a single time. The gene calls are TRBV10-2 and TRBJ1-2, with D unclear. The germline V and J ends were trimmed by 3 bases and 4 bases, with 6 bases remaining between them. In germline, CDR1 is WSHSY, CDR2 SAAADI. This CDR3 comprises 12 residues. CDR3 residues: CASSEWSYGYTF. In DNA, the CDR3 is TGCGCCAGCAGTGAATGGAGCTATGGCTACACCTTC.

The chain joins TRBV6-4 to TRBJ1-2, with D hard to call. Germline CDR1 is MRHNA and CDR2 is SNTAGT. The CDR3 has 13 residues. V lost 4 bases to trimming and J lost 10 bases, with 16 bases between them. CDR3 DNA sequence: TGTGCCAGCAGTGCGGAGTCCGCTAGTGACTACACCTTC. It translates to CASSAESASDYTF.

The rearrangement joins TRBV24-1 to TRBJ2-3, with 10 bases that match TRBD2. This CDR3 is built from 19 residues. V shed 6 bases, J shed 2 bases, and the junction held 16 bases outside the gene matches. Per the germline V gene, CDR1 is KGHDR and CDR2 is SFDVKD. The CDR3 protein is CATSSALAGAGGFTDTQYF. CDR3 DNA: TGTGCCACCAGTAGCGCGCTAGCGGGAGCCGGGGGATTCACAGATACGCAGTATTTT.

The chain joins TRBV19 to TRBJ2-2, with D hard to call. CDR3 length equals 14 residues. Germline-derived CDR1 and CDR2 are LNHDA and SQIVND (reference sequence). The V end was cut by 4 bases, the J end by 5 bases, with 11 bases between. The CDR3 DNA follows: TGTGCCAGTAGTAGTCCGGAGAAAACCGGGGAGCTGTTTTTT. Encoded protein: CASSSPEKTGELFF.

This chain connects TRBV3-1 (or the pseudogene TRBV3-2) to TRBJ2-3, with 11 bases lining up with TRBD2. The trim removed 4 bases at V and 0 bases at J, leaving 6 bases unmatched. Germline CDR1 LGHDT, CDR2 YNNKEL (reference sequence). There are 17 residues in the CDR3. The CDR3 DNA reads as TGTGCCAGCAGCCCTGGGACTAGCGGAGTTAGCACAGATACGCAGTATTTT. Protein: CASSPGTSGVSTDTQYF.

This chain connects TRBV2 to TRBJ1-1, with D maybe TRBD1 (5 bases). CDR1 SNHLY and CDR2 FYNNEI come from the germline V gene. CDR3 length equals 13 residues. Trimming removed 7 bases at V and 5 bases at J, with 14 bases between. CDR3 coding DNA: TGTGCCAGCACCTCAGGGAAGGTTACTGAAGCTTTCTTT. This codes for CASTSGKVTEAFF.

The CDR3 DNA reads TGTGCCAGCAAGGGGGATACGCAGTATTTT. Translation: CASKGDTQYF. The chain has TRBV2 and TRBJ2-3; perhaps TRBD1 as D (5 bases). This CDR3 region has 10 residues. From germline, CDR1 is SNHLY and CDR2 FYNNEI. The ends were cut back, 7 bases at V and 6 bases at J, with 5 bases in the middle.

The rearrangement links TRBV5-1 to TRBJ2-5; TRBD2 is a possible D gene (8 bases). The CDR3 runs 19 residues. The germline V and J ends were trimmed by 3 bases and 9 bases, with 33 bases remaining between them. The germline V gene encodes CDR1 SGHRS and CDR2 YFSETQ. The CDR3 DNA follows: TGCGCCAGCAGCTGGCGGTCGATTATCGGGGACAGCACGGGGGGGGCCCAGTACTTC. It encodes CASSWRSIIGDSTGGAQYF.

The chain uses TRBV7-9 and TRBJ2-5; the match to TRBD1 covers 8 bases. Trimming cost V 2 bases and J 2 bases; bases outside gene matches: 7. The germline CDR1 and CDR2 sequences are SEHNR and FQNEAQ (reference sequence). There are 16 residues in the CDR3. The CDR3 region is CASSLRGTGPQETQYF. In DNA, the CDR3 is TGTGCCAGCAGCTTAAGAGGGACAGGCCCTCAAGAGACCCAGTACTTC. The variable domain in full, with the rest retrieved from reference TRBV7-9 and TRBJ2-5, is DTGVSQNPRHKITKRGQNVTFRCDPISEHNRLYWYRQTLGQGPEFLTYFQNEAQLEKSRLLSDRFSAERPKGSFSTLEIQRTEQGDSAMYLCASSLRGTGPQETQYFGPGTRLLVL.

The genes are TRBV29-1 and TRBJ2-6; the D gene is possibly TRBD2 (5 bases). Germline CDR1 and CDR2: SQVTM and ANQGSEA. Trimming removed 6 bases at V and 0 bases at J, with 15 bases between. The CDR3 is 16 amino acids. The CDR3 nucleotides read TGCAGCGTGGGCCCGGGAACAACCTCTGGGGCCAACGTCCTGACTTTC. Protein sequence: CSVGPGTTSGANVLTF.

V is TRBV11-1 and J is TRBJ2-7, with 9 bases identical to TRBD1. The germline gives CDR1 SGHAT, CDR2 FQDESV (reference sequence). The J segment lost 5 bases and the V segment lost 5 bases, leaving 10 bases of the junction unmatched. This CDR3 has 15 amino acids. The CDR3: CASSDGGTGSNEQYF. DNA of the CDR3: TGTGCCAGCAGCGACGGAGGGACAGGGTCTAACGAGCAGTACTTC. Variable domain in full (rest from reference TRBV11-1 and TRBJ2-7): EAEVAQSPRYKITEKSQAVAFWCDPISGHATLYWYRQILGQGPELLVQFQDESVVDDSQLPKDRFSAERLKGVDSTLKIQPAELGDSAMYLCASSDGGTGSNEQYFGPGTRLTVT.

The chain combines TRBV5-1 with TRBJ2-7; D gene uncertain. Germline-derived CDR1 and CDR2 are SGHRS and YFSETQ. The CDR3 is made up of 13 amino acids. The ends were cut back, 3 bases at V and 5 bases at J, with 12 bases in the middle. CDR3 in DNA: TGCGCCAGCAGCTCTCCGGGTAAGGACGAGCAGTACTTC. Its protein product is CASSSPGKDEQYF.

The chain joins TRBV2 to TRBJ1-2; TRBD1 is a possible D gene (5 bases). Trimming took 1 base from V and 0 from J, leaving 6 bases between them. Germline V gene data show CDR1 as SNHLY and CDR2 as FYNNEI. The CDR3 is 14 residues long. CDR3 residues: CASSEETANYGYTF. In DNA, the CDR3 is TGTGCCAGCAGTGAAGAGACAGCTAACTATGGCTACACCTTC.

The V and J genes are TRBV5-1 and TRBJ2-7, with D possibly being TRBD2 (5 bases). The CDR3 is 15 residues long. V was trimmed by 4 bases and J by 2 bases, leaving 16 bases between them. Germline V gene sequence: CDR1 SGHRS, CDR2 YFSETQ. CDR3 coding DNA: TGCGCCAGCAGCCCCGGGGAAAGGGTCACCTACGAGCAGTACTTC. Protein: CASSPGERVTYEQYF. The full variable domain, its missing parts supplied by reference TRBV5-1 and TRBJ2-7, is KAGVTQTPRYLIKTRGQQVTLSCSPISGHRSVSWYQQTPGQGLQFLFEYFSETQRNKGNFPGRFSGRQFSNSRSEMNVSTLELGDSALYLCASSPGERVTYEQYFGPGTRLTVT.

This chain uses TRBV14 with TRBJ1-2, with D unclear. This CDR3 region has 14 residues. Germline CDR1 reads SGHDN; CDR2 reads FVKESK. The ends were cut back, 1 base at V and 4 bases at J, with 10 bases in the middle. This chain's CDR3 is CASSQALVTYGYTF. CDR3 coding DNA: TGTGCCAGCAGCCAAGCGTTAGTTACCTATGGCTACACCTTC.